The source of this T cell receptor (beta chain) is a study of shared clonotypes between healthy human individuals (dated by TCRdb to about 2020). For the study in its entirety: The cohort included three men and a couple of women between 18 and 49 years of age. For each donor, three plates each were used for CD4 naive and CD4 memory, two plates were used for CD8 naive, and one plate was used for CD8 memory. Blood TCR repertoires of five healthy adults were deeply sequenced to estimate repertoire size and the extent of clonotype sharing between individuals. Libraries were prepared and TCR repertoires were sequenced by different laboratories using diverse techniques, in order to increase sequencing depth and limit assay-specific biases. Between about 0.8 and 9 billion PBMCs per donor were obtained by leukapheresis.

What the research found in general, with its limitations: The small number of donors limited the genetic and exposure-history diversity represented. Clonotypes shared by all four sorted-subset donors showed higher generation probabilities than non-shared clonotypes. Naive subsets generally had larger estimated clonotype richness than memory subsets. Even with the large sequencing depth, rarefaction of the sorted-subset datasets indicated that sequencing was incomplete. Pairwise subsampling led to the expectation that sequencing depth would affect the degree of clonotype sharing among donors. Sampling was restricted to blood, and TCR repertoires in tissues likely differ from the TCR repertoires found in blood. Sharing across a few donors was observed for approximately 5% of naive CD4, over 3% of naive CD8, about 2.5% of memory CD4, and roughly 0.4% of memory CD8 clonotypes.

Donors were healthy HIV-negative adults with no recently reported acute infections or vaccinations. Every donor was a Caucasian adult residing in Nashville, Tennessee, USA. The CD8 memory samples were a combination of magnetically selected CD45RO+ cells and CCR7-negative CD45RA+ effector memory (TemRA) cells. After blood collection by leukapheresis, PBMCs were isolated using Ficoll-Histopaque density gradient centrifugation and then cryopreserved in the vapor phase of liquid nitrogen. Analytical flow cytometry was used to check the purity and quantity of each magnetically sorted T cell population. Genomic DNA was isolated from each sorted fraction and quantified by UV absorbance on a Nanodrop 2000c. This clone showed up many times. This clone's antigen is unknown. No base quality values were provided; no much bigger clone lies one nucleotide off. The same CDR3 is also encoded by other DNA sequences in this sample.

Via the germline V gene (reference sequence), CDR1 is MNHEY and CDR2 SMNVEV. The CDR3 runs 12 amino acids, cysteine and phenylalanine included. Only the CDR3 portion is preserved as DNA: 36 bases, with reading frame beginning at the first base. At the junction V is shortened by 5 bases and J by 3 bases, with 4 bases in between. Using the deep immunoSEQ assay, multiplex PCR amplified TCR CDR3 regions from genomic DNA. Extracted genomic DNA from each cell subset was distributed evenly across all wells of several immunoSEQ 96-well plates, and each plate was treated as a replicate. Each replicate PCR for sorted subsets received approximately 220 ng genomic DNA, equal to about 29,000 T cell genomes. The purified libraries were quantified using a Qubit 3.0 fluorometer, sized with a Bioanalyzer 2100, and then quantified again using the KAPA Library Quantification kit. Each immunoSEQ 96-well plate was sequenced on its own single-read 150-cycle Illumina NextSeq 550 flow cell. In the paper's pipeline: Because the immunoSEQ output held only junctional sequences and lacked quality scores, the filtering could not match the filtering applied to full-length reads. Sequences were annotated with PyIR, a Python wrapper for IgBLAST v1.9, and V/J genes and CDR3 were assigned using IMGT germline references. Reads with weak V/J assignments (E-value above 1e-6), missing CDR3, stop codons, out-of-frame junctions, or ambiguous translated residues were removed. V3J clonotypes were defined as sequences sharing an identical inferred V gene, J gene, and CDR3 amino acid sequence. Percentage overlap between repertoires was computed as shared unique clonotypes divided by the size of the smaller repertoire. Three approaches were used to assess repertoire richness: RTK rarefaction, the Chao1 estimator, and Recon v2.1 estimates of unobserved clonotypes. Generation probabilities for all TCRbeta clonotypes obtained by the gDNA method from several donors were computed using OLGA. What TCRdb holds here is the immuneACCESS table cut down to in-frame rearrangements. Part of the clones is not present; checked against another copy, under half of the missing clones reflect an unresolved V gene, and the others are unexplained. That table is the source of V, J and clone size, and D and trimming were worked out from the DNA. This sample holds around 300,000 clones; 87% were observed only once. The top ten hold roughly 15% of the sample.

This clonotype was sampled from a man younger than 30 in good health. The sample was memory CD8+ T cells sorted from blood. Reading the label with the study, this specimen's cell subset or site is: CD45RO+ cells pooled with CCR7-negative TemRA cells. The chain joins TRBV27 to TRBJ2-2; no D gene is confidently identified. CDR3 loop: CASSPYTGELFF. The DNA sequence follows: TGTGCCAGCAGTCCTTACACCGGGGAGCTGTTTTTT.